These 7 T cell receptor beta chains came from one sample sequenced in a study of neoadjuvant anti-PD-1 for oral cavity cancer. Time point meaning: after neoadjuvant nivolumab, at surgical resection. Data came from immunoSEQ multiplex PCR; TCRdb stores just in-frame clones and leaves some out. The sample lists 9,000 to 10,000 clones, about 66% occurring once. The source was PBMCs, collected after nivolumab (anti-PD-1) treatment. The receptor source for this set is a person aged 35 to 85 with oral cavity squamous cell carcinoma.

There are a few counts of this clone. V gene TRBV6-5 combines with J gene TRBJ1-6; 12 bases align to TRBD1. V was pared by 6 bases and J by 13 bases, with 4 bases of the junction left unmatched. Germline V gives CDR1 MNHEY, CDR2 SVGAGI. The CDR3 length is 13 residues. As DNA, the CDR3 is TGTGCCAGCAGGGGACAGGGGGCTTTCCCCCTCCACTTT. Amino acid sequence: CASRGQGAFPLHF.

The chain links TRBV7-8 to TRBJ1-2, with D possibly being TRBD1 (5 bases). CDR1 is SGHVS, CDR2 FQNEAQ, per germline. The CDR3 covers 14 residues. Trimming pared 4 bases from V and 8 bases from J, leaving 17 bases between. In nucleotides, the CDR3 is TGTGCCAGCAGCTCGGACACCCAAATAGGGGGCTACACCTTC. Protein: CASSSDTQIGGYTF.

The chain joins TRBV28 to TRBJ2-7, with 12 nucleotides matching TRBD1. V lost 8 bases and J lost 5; bases outside the gene matches: 4. The germline CDR1 and CDR2 sequences are MDHEN and SYDVKM. The CDR3 is made up of 13 amino acids. The CDR3 DNA follows: TGTGCCAGCGGGGGACAGGGGGCCCACGAGCAGTACTTC. It yields the protein CASGGQGAHEQYF.

V is TRBV28 and J is TRBJ1-1; TRBD1 agrees at 7 bases. Germline CDR1 is MDHEN and CDR2 is SYDVKM. This CDR3 spans 13 amino acids. V was clipped by 7 bases and J by 10 bases; unmatched bases: 12. The CDR3 nucleotides read TGTGCCAGCAAACCGGACAGGTTTATTGGAGCTTTCTTT. This translates into CASKPDRFIGAFF.

This rearrangement joins TRBV27 to TRBJ2-1, with D perhaps TRBD2 (5 bases). Germline V gene lookup returns CDR1 MNHEY and CDR2 SMNVEV (reference sequence). Deletions cut 6 bases from V and 9 bases from J, with 18 bases between. The CDR3 has 14 residues. CDR3 coding DNA: TGTGCCAGCAGCAAACTAGGCTCCGAGGGTGAGCAGTTCTTC. Translation: CASSKLGSEGEQFF.

The rearrangement joins TRBV30 to TRBJ1-5; D call uncertain. This CDR3 region has 14 residues. Germline CDR1 GTSNPN, CDR2 SVGIG (reference sequence). The V end lost 2 bases, the J end lost 3 bases, and 11 bases lay between the germline ends. CDR3 sequence: CAWSFGIDNQPQHF. CDR3 sequence (DNA): TGTGCCTGGAGTTTTGGGATCGACAATCAGCCCCAGCATTTT.

The chain joins TRBV9 to TRBJ2-2, with a possible D match to TRBD2 (7 bases). V was shortened by 7 bases and J by 7 bases, with 26 bases between the two germline ends. This CDR3 is built from 17 residues. Germline assignment: CDR1 SGDLS and CDR2 YYNGEE. The CDR3 DNA reads TGTGCCAGCGCAAAAGGGGGAGGGGCCCAAGAGAACGGGGAGCTGTTTTTT. This sequence encodes CASAKGGGAQENGELFF. Full variable domain (outside the CDR3, taken from reference TRBV9 and TRBJ2-2): DSGVTQTPKHLITATGQRVTLRCSPRSGDLSVYWYQQSLDQGLQFLIQYYNGEERAKGNILERFSAQQFPDLHSELNLSSLELGDSALYFCASAKGGGAQENGELFFGEGSRLTVL.